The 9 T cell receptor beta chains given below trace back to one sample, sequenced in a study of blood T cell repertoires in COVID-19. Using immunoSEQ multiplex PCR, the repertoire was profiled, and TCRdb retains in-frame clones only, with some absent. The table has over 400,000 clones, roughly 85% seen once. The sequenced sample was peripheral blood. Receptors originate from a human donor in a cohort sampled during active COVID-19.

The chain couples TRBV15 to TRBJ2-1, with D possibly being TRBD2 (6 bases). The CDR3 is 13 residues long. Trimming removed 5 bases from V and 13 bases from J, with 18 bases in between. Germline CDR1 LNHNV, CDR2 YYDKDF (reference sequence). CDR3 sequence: CATSGNSGLTQFF. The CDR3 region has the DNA TGTGCCACCAGCGGAAATAGCGGCCTCACACAGTTCTTC.

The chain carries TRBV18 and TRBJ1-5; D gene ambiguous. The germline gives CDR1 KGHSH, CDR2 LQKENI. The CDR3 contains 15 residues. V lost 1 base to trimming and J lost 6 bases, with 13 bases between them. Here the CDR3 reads CASSPLKVEAQPQHF. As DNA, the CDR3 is TGTGCCAGCTCACCACTGAAAGTAGAGGCTCAGCCCCAGCATTTT.

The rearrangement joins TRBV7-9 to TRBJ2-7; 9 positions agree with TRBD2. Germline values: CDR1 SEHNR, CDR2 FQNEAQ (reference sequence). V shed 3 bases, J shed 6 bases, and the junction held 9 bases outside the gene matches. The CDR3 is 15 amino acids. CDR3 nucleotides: TGTGCCAGCAGCTTTGGGCTAGCGGGATTCGGCGAGCAGTACTTC. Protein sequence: CASSFGLAGFGEQYF.

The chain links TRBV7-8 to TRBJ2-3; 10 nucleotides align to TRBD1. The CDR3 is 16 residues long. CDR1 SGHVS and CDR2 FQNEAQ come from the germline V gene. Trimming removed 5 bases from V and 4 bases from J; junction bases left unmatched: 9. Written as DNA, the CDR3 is TGTGCCAGCAGCAAGGACAGGGGGAGGTTATCAGATACGCAGTATTTT. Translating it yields CASSKDRGRLSDTQYF.

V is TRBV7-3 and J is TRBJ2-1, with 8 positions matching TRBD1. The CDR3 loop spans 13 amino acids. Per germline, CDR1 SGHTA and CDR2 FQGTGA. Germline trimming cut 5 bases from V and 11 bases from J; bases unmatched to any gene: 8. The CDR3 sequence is CASSPGTGVKQFF. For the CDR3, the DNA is TGTGCCAGCAGCCCCGGGACAGGTGTCAAGCAGTTCTTC.

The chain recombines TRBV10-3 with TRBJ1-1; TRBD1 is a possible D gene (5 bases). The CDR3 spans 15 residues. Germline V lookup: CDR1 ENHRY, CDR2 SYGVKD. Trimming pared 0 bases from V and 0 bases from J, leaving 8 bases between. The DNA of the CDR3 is TGTGCCATCAGTGAGTCGGCAGGGATGAACACTGAAGCTTTCTTT. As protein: CAISESAGMNTEAFF.

The CDR3 DNA reads TGTGCCAGCAGCCCCCTGGGGGGTCGGAGTGAGGAGACCCAGTACTTC. Translating gives CASSPLGGRSEETQYF. V and J are TRBV7-2 and TRBJ2-5; maybe TRBD2 (6 bases). From germline, CDR1 is SGHTA and CDR2 FQGNSA. Trimming left V 5 bases short and J 5 bases short, with 21 bases between. The CDR3 covers 16 residues.

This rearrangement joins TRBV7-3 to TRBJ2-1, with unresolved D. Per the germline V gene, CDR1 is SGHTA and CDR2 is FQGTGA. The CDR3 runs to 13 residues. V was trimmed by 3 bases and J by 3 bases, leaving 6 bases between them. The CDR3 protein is CASSLGHYNEQFF. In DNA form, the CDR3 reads TGTGCCAGCAGCTTGGGCCACTACAATGAGCAGTTCTTC. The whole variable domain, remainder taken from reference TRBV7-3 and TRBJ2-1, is GAGVSQTPSNKVTEKGKYVELRCDPISGHTALYWYRQSLGQGPEFLIYFQGTGAADDSGLPNDRFFAVRPEGSVSTLKIQRTERGDSAVYLCASSLGHYNEQFFGPGTRLTVL.

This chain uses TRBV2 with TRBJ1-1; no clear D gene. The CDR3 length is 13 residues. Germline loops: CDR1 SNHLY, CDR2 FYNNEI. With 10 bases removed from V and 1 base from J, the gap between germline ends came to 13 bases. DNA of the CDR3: TGTGCCACCCGGCTGGGCCAGAACACTGAAGCTTTCTTT. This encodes CATRLGQNTEAFF. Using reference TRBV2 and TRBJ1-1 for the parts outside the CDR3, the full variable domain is EPEVTQTPSHQVTQMGQEVILRCVPISNHLYFYWYRQILGQKVEFLVSFYNNEISEKSEIFDDQFSVERPDGSNFTLKIRSTKLEDSAMYFCATRLGQNTEAFFGQGTRLTVV.